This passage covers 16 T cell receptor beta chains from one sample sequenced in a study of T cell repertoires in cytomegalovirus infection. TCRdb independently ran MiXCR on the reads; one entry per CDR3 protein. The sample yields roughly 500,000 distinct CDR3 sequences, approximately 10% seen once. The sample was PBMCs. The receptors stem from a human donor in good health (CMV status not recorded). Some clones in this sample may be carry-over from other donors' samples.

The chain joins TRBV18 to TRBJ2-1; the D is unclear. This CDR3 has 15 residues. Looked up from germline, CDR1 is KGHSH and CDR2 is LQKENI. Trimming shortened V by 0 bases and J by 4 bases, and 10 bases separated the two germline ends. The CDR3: CASSPPIIRYNEQFF. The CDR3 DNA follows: TGTGCCAGCTCACCACCTATAATAAGGTACAATGAGCAGTTCTTC.

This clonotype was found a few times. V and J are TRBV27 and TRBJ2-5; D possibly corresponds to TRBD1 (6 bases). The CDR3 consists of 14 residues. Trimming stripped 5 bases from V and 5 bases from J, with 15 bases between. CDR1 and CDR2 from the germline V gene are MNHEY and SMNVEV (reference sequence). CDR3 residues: CASSPYRVGETQYF. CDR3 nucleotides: TGTGCCAGCAGTCCGTACAGGGTTGGCGAGACCCAGTACTTC.

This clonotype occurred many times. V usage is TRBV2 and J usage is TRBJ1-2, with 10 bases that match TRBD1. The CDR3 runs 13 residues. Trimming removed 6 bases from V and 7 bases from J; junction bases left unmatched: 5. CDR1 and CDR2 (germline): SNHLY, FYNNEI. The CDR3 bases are TGTGCCAGCAGGGGGACAGGGGCTGGTGGCTACACCTTC. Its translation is CASRGTGAGGYTF.

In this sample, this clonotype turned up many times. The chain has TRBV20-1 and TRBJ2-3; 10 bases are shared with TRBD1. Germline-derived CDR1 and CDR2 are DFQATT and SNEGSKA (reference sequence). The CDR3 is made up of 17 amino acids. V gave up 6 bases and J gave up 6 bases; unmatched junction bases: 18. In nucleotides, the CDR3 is TGCAGTGCCTTGACAGGGGGCATGTTCTTCGGGGGGGATACGCAGTATTTT. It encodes CSALTGGMFFGGDTQYF.

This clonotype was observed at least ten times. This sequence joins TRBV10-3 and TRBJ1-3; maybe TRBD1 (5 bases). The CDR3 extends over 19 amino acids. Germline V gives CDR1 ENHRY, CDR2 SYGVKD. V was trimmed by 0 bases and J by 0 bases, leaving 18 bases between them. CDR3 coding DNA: TGTGCCATCAGTGAGTCGACCTCCAGGGATTTACTCTCTGGAAACACCATATATTTT. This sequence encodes CAISESTSRDLLSGNTIYF.

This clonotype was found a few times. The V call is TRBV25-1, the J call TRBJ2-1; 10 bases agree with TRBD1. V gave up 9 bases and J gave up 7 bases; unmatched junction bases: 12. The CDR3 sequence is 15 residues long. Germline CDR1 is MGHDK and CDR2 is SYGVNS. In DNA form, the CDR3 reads TGTGCCAGTGTTACCGGGACAGGGGACAGAAATGAGCAGTTCTTC. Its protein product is CASVTGTGDRNEQFF.

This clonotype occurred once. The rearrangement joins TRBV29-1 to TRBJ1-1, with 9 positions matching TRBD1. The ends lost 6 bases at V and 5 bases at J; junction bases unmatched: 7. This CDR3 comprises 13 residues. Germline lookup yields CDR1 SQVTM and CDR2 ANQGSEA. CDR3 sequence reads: CSVTGGVWTEAFF. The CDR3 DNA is TGCAGCGTCACAGGGGGCGTATGGACTGAAGCTTTCTTT.

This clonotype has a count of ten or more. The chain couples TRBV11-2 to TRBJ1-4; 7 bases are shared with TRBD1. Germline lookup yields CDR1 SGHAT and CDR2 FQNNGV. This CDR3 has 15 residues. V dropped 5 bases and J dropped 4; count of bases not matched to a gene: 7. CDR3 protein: CASSPSGQRNEKLFF. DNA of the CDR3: TGTGCCAGCAGCCCGTCGGGACAGCGTAATGAAAAACTGTTTTTT. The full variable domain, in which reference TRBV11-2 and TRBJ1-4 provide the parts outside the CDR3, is EAGVAQSPRYKIIEKRQSVAFWCNPISGHATLYWYQQILGQGPKLLIQFQNNGVVDDSQLPKDRFSAERLKGVDSTLKIQPAKLEDSAVYLCASSPSGQRNEKLFFGSGTQLSVL.

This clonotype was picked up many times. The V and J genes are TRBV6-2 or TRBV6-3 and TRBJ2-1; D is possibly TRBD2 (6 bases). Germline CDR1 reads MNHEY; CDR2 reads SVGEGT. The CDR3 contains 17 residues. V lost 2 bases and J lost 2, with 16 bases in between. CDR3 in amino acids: CASSYASRGGAYNEQFF. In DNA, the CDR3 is TGTGCCAGCAGTTACGCGTCTCGCGGCGGGGCCTACAATGAGCAGTTCTTC.

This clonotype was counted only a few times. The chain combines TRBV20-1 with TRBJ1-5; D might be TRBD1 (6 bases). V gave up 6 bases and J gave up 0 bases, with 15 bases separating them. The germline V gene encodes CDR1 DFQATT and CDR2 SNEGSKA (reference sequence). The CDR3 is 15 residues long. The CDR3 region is CSAGTPTYSNQPQHF. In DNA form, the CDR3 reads TGCAGTGCCGGGACACCTACTTATAGCAATCAGCCCCAGCATTTT.

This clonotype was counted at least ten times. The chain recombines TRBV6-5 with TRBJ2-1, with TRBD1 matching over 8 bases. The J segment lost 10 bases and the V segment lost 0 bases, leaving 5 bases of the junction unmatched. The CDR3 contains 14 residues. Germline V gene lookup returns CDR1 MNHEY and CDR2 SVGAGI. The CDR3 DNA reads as TGTGCCAGCAGTTACTCAACAGGGGGGAAAGAGCAGTTCTTC. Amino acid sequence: CASSYSTGGKEQFF.

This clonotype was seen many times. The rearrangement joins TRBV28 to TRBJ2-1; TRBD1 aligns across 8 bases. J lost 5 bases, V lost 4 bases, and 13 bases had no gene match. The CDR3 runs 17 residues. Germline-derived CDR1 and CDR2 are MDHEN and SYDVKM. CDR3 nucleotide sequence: TGTGCCAGCAGTTCCGCTGACAGGGGAGCGTTTAACAATGAGCAGTTCTTC. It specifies CASSSADRGAFNNEQFF.

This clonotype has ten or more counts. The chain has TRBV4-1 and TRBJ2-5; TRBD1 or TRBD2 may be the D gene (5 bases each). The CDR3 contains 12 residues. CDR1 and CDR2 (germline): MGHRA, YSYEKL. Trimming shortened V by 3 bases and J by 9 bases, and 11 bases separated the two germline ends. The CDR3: CASSQELGAQYF. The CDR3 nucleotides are TGCGCCAGCAGCCAGGAGTTGGGGGCCCAGTACTTC.

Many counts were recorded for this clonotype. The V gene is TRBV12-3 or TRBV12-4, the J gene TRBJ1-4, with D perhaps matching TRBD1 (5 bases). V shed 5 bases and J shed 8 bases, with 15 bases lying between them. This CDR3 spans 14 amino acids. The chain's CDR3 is CASSEMGEVEKLFF. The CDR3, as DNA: TGTGCCAGCAGTGAGATGGGGGAGGTCGAAAAACTGTTTTTT.

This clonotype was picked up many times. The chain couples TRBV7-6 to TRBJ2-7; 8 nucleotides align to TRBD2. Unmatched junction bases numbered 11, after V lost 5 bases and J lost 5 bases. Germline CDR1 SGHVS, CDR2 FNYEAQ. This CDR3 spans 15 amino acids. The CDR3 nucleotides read TGTGCCAGCAGCCCCACCCCGGGAGGGCGAAACGAGCAGTACTTC. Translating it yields CASSPTPGGRNEQYF.

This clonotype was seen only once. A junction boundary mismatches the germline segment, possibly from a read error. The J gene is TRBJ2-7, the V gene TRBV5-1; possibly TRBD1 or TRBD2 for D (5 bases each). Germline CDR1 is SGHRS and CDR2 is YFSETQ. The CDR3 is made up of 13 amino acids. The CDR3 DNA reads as TGCTCCAGCAGCCCGGGGCCGGACCACGAGCAGTACTTC. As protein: CSSSPGPDHEQYF.